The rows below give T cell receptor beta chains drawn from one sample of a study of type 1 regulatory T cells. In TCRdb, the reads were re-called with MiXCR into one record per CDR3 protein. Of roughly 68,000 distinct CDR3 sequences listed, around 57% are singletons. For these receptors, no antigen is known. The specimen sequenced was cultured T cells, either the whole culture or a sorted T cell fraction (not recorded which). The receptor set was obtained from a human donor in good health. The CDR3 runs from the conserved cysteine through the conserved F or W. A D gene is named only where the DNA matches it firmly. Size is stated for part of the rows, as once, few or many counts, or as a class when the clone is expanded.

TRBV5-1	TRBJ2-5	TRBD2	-	CASSLGGRGTSGRETQYF	TGCGCCAGCAGCTTGGGCGGCAGGGGGACTAGCGGGAGAGAGACCCAGTACTTC
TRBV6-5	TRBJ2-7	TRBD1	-	CASSYTPGQGSGEQYF	TGTGCCAGCAGTTACACCCCCGGACAGGGTTCTGGCGAGCAGTACTTC
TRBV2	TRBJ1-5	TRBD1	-	CASSLQGLSNQPQHF	TGTGCCAGCAGTCTACAGGGGTTGAGCAATCAGCCCCAGCATTTT
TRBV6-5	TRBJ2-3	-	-	CASSYSFGTTDTQYF	TGTGCCAGCAGTTACTCGTTCGGGACCACAGATACGCAGTATTTT
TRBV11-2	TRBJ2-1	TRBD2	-	CASSLSAKSGRRRGEQFF	TGTGCCAGCAGCTTAAGTGCAAAAAGCGGGAGGCGAAGGGGTGAGCAGTTCTTC
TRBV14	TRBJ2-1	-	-	CASSLSGWAYNEQFF	TGTGCCAGCAGCCTTAGCGGTTGGGCCTACAATGAGCAGTTCTTC
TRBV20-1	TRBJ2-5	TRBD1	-	CSARGQRTSQETQYF	TGCAGTGCAAGGGGACAGCGTACAAGCCAAGAGACCCAGTACTTC
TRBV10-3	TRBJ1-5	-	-	CAISEAGNQTQHF	TGTGCCATCAGTGAGGCGGGGAATCAGACCCAGCATTTT
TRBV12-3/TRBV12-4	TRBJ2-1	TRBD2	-	CASSFFRTSGRGDEQFF	TGTGCCAGCAGTTTCTTCAGGACTAGCGGGAGGGGCGATGAGCAGTTCTTC
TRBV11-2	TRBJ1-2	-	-	CASSDSIIRSPKTYGYTF	TGTGCCAGCAGCGACTCGATTATTAGGTCACCCAAGACTTATGGCTACACCTTC
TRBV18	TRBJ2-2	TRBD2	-	CASSASGNTGELFF	TGTGCCAGCTCAGCTAGCGGGAACACCGGGGAGCTGTTTTTT
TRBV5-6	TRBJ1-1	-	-	CASSQTPVMNTEAFF	TGTGCCAGCAGCCAGACCCCAGTTATGAACACTGAAGCTTTCTTT
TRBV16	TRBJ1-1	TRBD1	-	CASSQSQSGGTEAFF	TGTGCCAGCAGCCAATCTCAGTCAGGGGGCACTGAAGCTTTCTTT
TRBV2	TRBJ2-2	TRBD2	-	CATRGLAELANTGELFF	TGTGCCACTAGGGGACTAGCGGAGCTCGCGAACACCGGGGAGCTGTTTTTT
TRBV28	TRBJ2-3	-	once	CASSSGGPIDTQYF	TGTGCCAGCAGTTCGGGGGGCCCCATAGATACGCAGTATTTT
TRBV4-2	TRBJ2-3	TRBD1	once	CASSRGHRGPIDTQYF	TGTGCCAGCAGCCGAGGGCACAGGGGGCCGATAGATACGCAGTATTTT
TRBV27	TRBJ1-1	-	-	CASSGSPQKKAFF	TGTGCCAGCAGTGGGAGTCCCCAAAAAAAAGCTTTCTTT
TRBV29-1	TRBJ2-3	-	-	CSGADDGPDTQYF	TGCAGCGGCGCCGACGATGGCCCAGATACGCAGTATTTT
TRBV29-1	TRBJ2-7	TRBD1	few	CSVGARGREQYF	TGCAGCGTTGGAGCCAGGGGGCGCGAGCAGTACTTC
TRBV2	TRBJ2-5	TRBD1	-	CASRDRVQETQYF	TGTGCCAGCCGGGACAGAGTGCAAGAGACCCAGTACTTC
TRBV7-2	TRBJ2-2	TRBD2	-	CASSLVAGSNTGELFF	TGTGCCAGCAGCTTAGTAGCGGGATCGAACACCGGGGAGCTGTTTTTT
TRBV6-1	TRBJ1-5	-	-	CASSPAGGQPQHF	TGTGCCAGCAGCCCGGCGGGAGGCCAGCCCCAGCACTTT
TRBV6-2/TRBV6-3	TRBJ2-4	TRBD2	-	CASSSPNATRSGGPRNIQYF	TGTGCCAGCAGTAGCCCCAACGCGACAAGGTCGGGAGGGCCCAGAAACATTCAGTACTTC
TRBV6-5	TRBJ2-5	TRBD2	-	CASSRLAGERETQYF	TGTGCCAGCAGCAGACTAGCGGGAGAGAGGGAGACCCAGTACTTC
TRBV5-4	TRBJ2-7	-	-	CASREAEGRVPYEQYF	TGTGCCAGCAGGGAGGCAGAGGGCAGGGTCCCCTACGAGCAGTACTTC
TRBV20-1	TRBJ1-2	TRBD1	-	CSALRPGQGYGYTF	TGCAGTGCGCTTCGCCCGGGACAGGGCTATGGCTACACCTTC
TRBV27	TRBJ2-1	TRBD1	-	CASKVRDRRNEQFF	TGTGCCAGCAAGGTAAGGGACAGGAGGAATGAGCAGTTCTTC
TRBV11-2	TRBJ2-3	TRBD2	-	CASEKTSGLYTQYF	TGTGCCAGCGAAAAAACTAGCGGGTTATATACGCAGTATTTT
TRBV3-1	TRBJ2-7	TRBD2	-	CASRGTSGRTSSYERYF	TGTGCCAGCAGGGGGACGAGCGGGAGAACCAGCTCCTACGAGCGGTACTTC
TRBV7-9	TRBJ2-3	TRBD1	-	CASSATGADTQYF	TGTGCCAGCAGCGCGACAGGGGCGGATACGCAGTATTTT
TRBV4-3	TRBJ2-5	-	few	CASSQDGPMLGETQYF	TGCGCCAGCAGCCAAGATGGCCCGATGCTGGGGGAGACCCAGTACTTC
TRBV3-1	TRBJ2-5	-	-	CASSPAWAGGGTQYF	TGTGCCAGCAGCCCCGCCTGGGCAGGAGGAGGGACCCAGTACTTC
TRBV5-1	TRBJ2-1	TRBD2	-	CASSTLPETSGRSYNEQFF	TGCGCCAGCAGCACCCTTCCCGAGACTAGCGGGAGATCCTACAATGAGCAGTTCTTC
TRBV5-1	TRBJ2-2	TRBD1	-	CASSSGDRANTGELFF	TGCGCCAGCAGCTCTGGGGACAGGGCGAACACCGGGGAGCTGTTTTTT
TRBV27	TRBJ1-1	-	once	CASSLRFSVAGNTEAFF	TGTGCCAGCAGTTTAAGGTTCTCTGTGGCAGGGAACACTGAAGCTTTCTTT
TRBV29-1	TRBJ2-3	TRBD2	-	CSVDRLAGRDTQYF	TGCAGCGTTGATAGACTAGCGGGAAGGGATACGCAGTATTTT
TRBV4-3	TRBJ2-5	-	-	CASSQEGISETQYF	TGCGCCAGCAGCCAAGAAGGGATATCGGAGACCCAGTACTTC
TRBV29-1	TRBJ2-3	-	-	CSVLSADTQYF	TGCAGCGTTTTGAGCGCAGATACGCAGTATTTT
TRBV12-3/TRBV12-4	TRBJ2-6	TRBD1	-	CASSSTGGSGANVLTF	TGTGCCAGCAGTTCGACAGGGGGCAGTGGGGCCAACGTCCTGACTTTC
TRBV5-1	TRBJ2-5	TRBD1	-	CASSRDNRGLETQCF	TGCGCCAGCAGTCGGGATAACAGGGGGTTGGAGACCCAGTGCTTC
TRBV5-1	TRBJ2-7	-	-	CASDVDGNSYEQYF	TGCGCCAGCGACGTGGATGGAAACTCCTACGAGCAGTACTTC
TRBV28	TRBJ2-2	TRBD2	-	CASSLGLLAGRANTGELFF	TGTGCCAGCAGTCTAGGACTCCTAGCGGGAAGGGCGAACACCGGGGAGCTGTTTTTT
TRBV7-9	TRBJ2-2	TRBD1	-	CASSMGQGVTGELFF	TGTGCCAGCAGCATGGGACAGGGAGTCACCGGGGAGCTGTTTTTT
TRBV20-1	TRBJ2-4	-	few	CSAANPDPGQKNIQYF	TGCAGTGCTGCAAACCCGGACCCAGGACAGAAAAACATTCAGTACTTC
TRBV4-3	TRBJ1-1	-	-	CASSQEKNTEAFF	TGCGCCAGCAGCCAGGAAAAGAACACTGAAGCTTTCTTT
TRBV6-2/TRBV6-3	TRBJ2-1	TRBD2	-	CASSSPGLAGEWQFF	TGTGCCAGCAGTTCGCCGGGACTAGCGGGAGAGTGGCAGTTCTTC
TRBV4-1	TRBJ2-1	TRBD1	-	CASSQDETQGADEQFF	TGCGCCAGCAGCCAAGACGAAACACAGGGGGCCGATGAGCAGTTCTTC
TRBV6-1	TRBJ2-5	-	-	CASSEQGTGETQYF	TGTGCCAGCAGTGAGCAGGGGACTGGGGAGACCCAGTACTTC
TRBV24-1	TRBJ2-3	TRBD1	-	CATSDRGQGIHTDTQYF	TGTGCCACCAGTGATCGAGGACAGGGAATCCACACAGATACGCAGTATTTT
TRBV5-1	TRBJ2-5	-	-	CASSRGDSQETQYF	TGCGCCAGCAGCCGCGGGGACAGCCAAGAGACCCAGTACTTC
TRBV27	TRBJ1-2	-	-	CASSLRQRRGGYTF	TGTGCCAGCAGTTTGAGGCAGAGACGAGGCGGCTACACCTTC
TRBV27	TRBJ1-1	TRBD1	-	CASRQPGQGAHTEAFF	TGTGCCAGCAGACAACCCGGACAGGGGGCGCACACTGAAGCTTTCTTT
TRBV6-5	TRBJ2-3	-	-	CASSSPFSWGTDTQYF	TGTGCCAGCAGTTCCCCATTTAGCTGGGGCACAGATACGCAGTATTTT
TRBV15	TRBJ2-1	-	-	CATSLLLGLGPYNEQFF	TGTGCCACCAGCCTCCTTCTCGGTCTAGGTCCCTACAATGAGCAGTTCTTC